Following are 28 T cell receptor beta chains from one sample sequenced in a study of blood T cell repertoires in COVID-19. Assay: immunoSEQ multiplex PCR; the TCRdb copy retains only in-frame clones and omits some. The table records over 40,000 clones, approximately 88% of them present only once. The specimen was peripheral blood. These receptors were collected from a human donor in a cohort sampled during active COVID-19.

A few counts support this clone. The chain is built from TRBV15 and TRBJ1-5, with a possible D match to TRBD1 (6 bases). The CDR3 extends over 13 amino acids. With 5 bases removed from V and 4 bases from J, the gap between germline ends came to 9 bases. Per germline, CDR1 LNHNV and CDR2 YYDKDF (reference sequence). The CDR3 coding sequence is TGTGCCACCAGCGGGGGCCTAAATCAGCCCCAGCATTTT. Residues: CATSGGLNQPQHF.

The chain combines TRBV5-1 with TRBJ2-1, with TRBD2 matching over 8 bases. The CDR3 consists of 17 residues. Losses at the gene ends were 0 bases for V and 10 bases for J; bases not matched to a gene: 15. Germline loops: CDR1 SGHRS, CDR2 YFSETQ. The CDR3 spells CASSLAGASGLVREQFF. The CDR3, as DNA: TGCGCCAGCAGCTTGGCCGGGGCTAGCGGGTTGGTTCGCGAGCAGTTCTTC. Variable domain in full (rest from reference TRBV5-1 and TRBJ2-1): KAGVTQTPRYLIKTRGQQVTLSCSPISGHRSVSWYQQTPGQGLQFLFEYFSETQRNKGNFPGRFSGRQFSNSRSEMNVSTLELGDSALYLCASSLAGASGLVREQFFGPGTRLTVL.

The CDR3 reads CSVEGLAGGPSYEQYF. CDR3 nucleotide sequence: TGCAGCGTTGAGGGTCTAGCGGGGGGACCGTCCTACGAGCAGTACTTC. The genes are TRBV29-1 and TRBJ2-7; 11 bases fit TRBD2. V lost 3 bases and J lost 1; bases outside the gene matches: 8. Germline V gene data show CDR1 as SQVTM and CDR2 as ANQGSEA. This CDR3 is 16 amino acids long.

CDR3 nucleotides: TGTGCCCACGAAGGGGTTCCTAACACCGGGGAGCTGTTTTTT. This codes for CAHEGVPNTGELFF. The V call is TRBV28, the J call TRBJ2-2, with a possible D match to TRBD1 (5 bases). Between the trimmed V and J ends, which lost 11 bases and 2 bases, there was a span of 15 bases. The CDR3 is made up of 14 amino acids. Germline V gene lookup returns CDR1 MDHEN and CDR2 SYDVKM.

The chain is built from TRBV3-1 (or the pseudogene TRBV3-2) and TRBJ1-1; 7 positions agree with TRBD1. The germline V gene has CDR1 LGHDT and CDR2 YNNKEL (reference sequence). Germline trimming cut 0 bases from V and 0 bases from J; bases unmatched to any gene: 1. This CDR3 contains 15 residues. The CDR3 DNA follows: TGTGCCAGCAGCCAAGATCAGGGGGTGAACACTGAAGCTTTCTTT. Its translation: CASSQDQGVNTEAFF.

The gene calls are TRBV19 and TRBJ2-4; 9 bases are shared with TRBD1. Unmatched junction bases numbered 10, after V lost 4 bases and J lost 6 bases. CDR1 and CDR2 (germline): LNHDA, SQIVND (reference sequence). CDR3 length: 16 amino acids. The CDR3 nucleotides read TGTGCCAGTAGTAAGGCGGGACAGGGTGTGGGAAACATTCAGTACTTC. Its protein product is CASSKAGQGVGNIQYF.

The chain has TRBV2 and TRBJ2-2, with D uncertain. CDR3 size: 16 residues. V shed 1 base and J shed 6 bases, with 15 bases lying between them. Germline loops: CDR1 SNHLY, CDR2 FYNNEI. The CDR3 sequence: CASSEGTRSLSGELFF. CDR3 nucleotide sequence: TGTGCCAGCAGTGAAGGAACCCGGAGTTTATCCGGGGAGCTGTTTTTT.

The CDR3 nucleotides are TGCAGCGTTGGGAGGGGAGGCTACACCTTC. Its protein product is CSVGRGGYTF. V usage is TRBV29-1 and J usage is TRBJ1-2; D possibly corresponds to TRBD1 (5 bases). V lost 4 bases, J lost 8 bases, and 8 bases lay in between. From germline, CDR1 is SQVTM and CDR2 ANQGSEA. This CDR3 contains 10 residues.

This clone was detected a few times. V usage is TRBV27 and J usage is TRBJ2-2; TRBD1 agrees at 11 bases. Germline lookup yields CDR1 MNHEY and CDR2 SMNVEV (reference sequence). The length of the CDR3 is 15 residues. V trimming: 8 bases; J trimming: 7 bases; junction bases outside the gene matches: 9. DNA for the CDR3: TGTGCCAGCCAGGACAGGGGGCATCAGGACGGGGAGCTGTTTTTT. It codes for CASQDRGHQDGELFF.

The chain is built from TRBV6-5 and TRBJ2-2; no definite D call. Per the germline V gene, CDR1 is MNHEY and CDR2 is SVGAGI. CDR3 length: 13 amino acids. Trimming took 6 bases from V and 0 from J, leaving 5 bases between them. The CDR3 protein is CASRSSNTGELFF. CDR3 sequence (DNA): TGTGCCAGCAGGTCTTCGAACACCGGGGAGCTGTTTTTT.

The V gene is TRBV11-3, the J gene TRBJ2-1, with TRBD2 identical over 8 bases. The V gene's germline CDR1 is SGHNT and CDR2 YENEEA. The CDR3 runs to 14 residues. Trimming removed 1 base from V and 7 bases from J; junction bases left unmatched: 3. The CDR3 loop is CASSLAGGKNEQFF. In nucleotides, the CDR3 is TGTGCCAGCAGCTTAGCGGGGGGGAAGAATGAGCAGTTCTTC.

The CDR3 coding sequence is TGTGCCAGCAGTTTATCCCCCGGGTTTCTACTGAGCGCTTTCTTT. This sequence encodes CASSLSPGFLLSAFF. The chain joins TRBV27 to TRBJ1-1; no definite D call. Trimming took 0 bases from V and 11 from J, leaving 19 bases between them. Germline V gene data show CDR1 as MNHEY and CDR2 as SMNVEV (reference sequence). The CDR3 spans 15 residues.

The V and J genes are TRBV27 and TRBJ2-3; 7 nucleotides match TRBD1. Unmatched junction bases numbered 6, after V lost 2 bases and J lost 4 bases. Germline assignment: CDR1 MNHEY and CDR2 SMNVEV (reference sequence). The CDR3 has 15 amino acids. Here the CDR3 reads CASSLVQGKADTQYF. The CDR3 bases are TGTGCCAGCAGTTTAGTACAGGGGAAAGCAGATACGCAGTATTTT.

V gene TRBV3-1 (or the pseudogene TRBV3-2) combines with J gene TRBJ2-1, with 7 bases aligning to TRBD1. This CDR3 region has 16 residues. Germline CDR1 and CDR2: LGHDT and YNNKEL (reference sequence). The junction had 13 bases not matched to a gene; V was cut back by 6 bases and J by 5 bases. The CDR3 DNA reads as TGTGCCAGCAGTGAAGCTTCCACAGGGGTGCACAATGAGCAGTTCTTC. Protein sequence: CASSEASTGVHNEQFF.

The chain couples TRBV28 to TRBJ1-1; 11 bases are a match to TRBD1. With 5 bases clipped from V and 5 bases from J, the junction kept 7 bases outside the gene matches. This CDR3 contains 15 residues. CDR1 and CDR2 (germline): MDHEN, SYDVKM. The CDR3 nucleotides read TGTGCCAGCAGTGGGGGGGACAGGGGGTTGACTGAAGCTTTCTTT. Translated: CASSGGDRGLTEAFF.

V is TRBV9 and J is TRBJ2-1; TRBD2 is a possible D gene (5 bases). Trimming left V 2 bases short and J 7 bases short, with 19 bases between. Germline CDR1 SGDLS, CDR2 YYNGEE. This CDR3 comprises 16 residues. The CDR3 spells CASSVGRRAGLNEQFF. The CDR3 DNA reads as TGTGCCAGCAGCGTTGGACGGCGGGCCGGGTTGAATGAGCAGTTCTTC.

Worth noting for this clone: The DNA is omitted, as the CDR3 cannot be located on it reliably, and the CDR3 follows TCRdb's listing. The chain combines TRBV19 with TRBJ1-5; no check of the table's D call, TRBD1, against the DNA was made. Germline V lookup: CDR1 LNHDA, CDR2 SQIVND (reference sequence). The CDR3 is 12 amino acids in total, end residues counted. This CDR3 is CASTSGSGAQHF.

V and J are TRBV24-1 and TRBJ2-2, with 10 nucleotides matching TRBD2. Per germline, CDR1 KGHDR and CDR2 SFDVKD. The CDR3 extends over 18 amino acids. V lost 4 bases to trimming and J lost 5 bases; unmatched junction nucleotides: 12. The CDR3, as DNA: TGTGCCACCAGTGACCTGGCGCTAGCGGGAGCGGAGACCGGGGAGCTGTTTTTT. Translation gives CATSDLALAGAETGELFF.

The chain uses TRBV5-8 and TRBJ1-6, with unresolved D. The germline V gene encodes CDR1 SGHTS and CDR2 YDEGEE. V lost 7 bases and J lost 5, with 7 bases in between. The length of the CDR3 is 12 residues. CDR3 DNA sequence: TGTGCCAGCCGCCAGGATAATTCACCCCTCCACTTT. This gives the protein CASRQDNSPLHF. Full variable domain (outside the CDR3, taken from reference TRBV5-8 and TRBJ1-6): EAGVTQSPTHLIKTRGQQATLRCSPISGHTSVYWYQQALGLGLQFLLWYDEGEERNRGNFPPRFSGRQFPNYSSELNVNALELEDSALYLCASRQDNSPLHFGNGTRLTVT.

V gene TRBV11-2 combines with J gene TRBJ1-2, with TRBD1 matching over 8 bases. The germline gives CDR1 SGHAT, CDR2 FQNNGV. J was trimmed by 2 bases and V by 5 bases; bases with no gene match: 7. The CDR3 contains 15 residues. The CDR3 coding sequence is TGTGCCAGCAGCCGAGGGAACAGGGGGAACTATGGCTACACCTTC. This translates into CASSRGNRGNYGYTF. Supplemented by reference TRBV11-2 and TRBJ1-2, the full variable domain reads EAGVAQSPRYKIIEKRQSVAFWCNPISGHATLYWYQQILGQGPKLLIQFQNNGVVDDSQLPKDRFSAERLKGVDSTLKIQPAKLEDSAVYLCASSRGNRGNYGYTFGSGTRLTVV.

This chain links TRBV5-1 with TRBJ1-1; 7 nucleotides align to TRBD1. Germline CDR1 reads SGHRS; CDR2 reads YFSETQ. Trimming removed 0 bases from V and 7 bases from J; junction bases left unmatched: 9. The CDR3 length is 15 residues. The CDR3 DNA reads TGCGCCAGCAGCTTGGCCTCGGGACAGAAGAATGAAGCTTTCTTT. Translating gives CASSLASGQKNEAFF.

The chain recombines TRBV7-9 with TRBJ2-5; D may be TRBD1 (6 bases). CDR3 size: 14 residues. V was clipped by 5 bases and J by 5 bases, with 15 bases between them. Germline CDR1 SEHNR, CDR2 FQNEAQ (reference sequence). CDR3 residues: CASSGTGWGETQYF. DNA of the CDR3: TGTGCCAGCAGCGGAACAGGGTGGGGGGAGACCCAGTACTTC.

The chain employs TRBV29-1 and TRBJ2-5; 8 nucleotides align to TRBD2. The CDR3 runs 14 residues. V was pared by 0 bases and J by 4 bases, with 4 bases of the junction left unmatched. Germline V gene sequence: CDR1 SQVTM, CDR2 ANQGSEA. DNA for the CDR3: TGCAGCGTTGAAGATCGAGCGGGGGTAGAGACCCAGTACTTC. It translates to CSVEDRAGVETQYF.

This chain links TRBV7-9 with TRBJ2-2, with 9 bases lining up with TRBD2. Losses at the gene ends were 8 bases for V and 5 bases for J; bases not matched to a gene: 12. The CDR3 is 16 amino acids. From germline, CDR1 is SEHNR and CDR2 FQNEAQ (reference sequence). The CDR3 coding sequence is TGTGCCAGCGGACCCCAAAGCGGGGGGCCAACCGGGGAGCTGTTTTTT. Its translation is CASGPQSGGPTGELFF.

The genes are TRBV19 and TRBJ1-5, with D unresolved. Germline assignment: CDR1 LNHDA and CDR2 SQIVND (reference sequence). The CDR3 contains 15 residues. V lost 2 bases to trimming and J lost 0 bases, with 8 bases between them. CDR3 nucleotide sequence: TGTGCCAGTAGTATACGCGAGTATAGCAATCAGCCCCAGCATTTT. Translating gives CASSIREYSNQPQHF.

The rearrangement uses TRBV3-1 (or the pseudogene TRBV3-2) and TRBJ1-2; D unclear. The germline V gene encodes CDR1 LGHDT and CDR2 YNNKEL (reference sequence). The CDR3 has 14 residues. Trimming took 4 bases from V and 4 from J, leaving 13 bases between them. CDR3 DNA: TGTGCCAGCAGCCCCCGGAGAGGAACCTATGGCTACACCTTC. It translates to CASSPRRGTYGYTF.

In this sample, this clone turned up once. The genes are TRBV6-9 and TRBJ2-7, with TRBD2 identical over 9 bases. J was trimmed by 7 bases and V by 3 bases; bases with no gene match: 4. The CDR3 loop spans 13 amino acids. Looked up from germline, CDR1 is MNHGY and CDR2 is SVAAGI. As DNA, the CDR3 is TGTGCCAGCAGTTACGAACTAGCGGGTGAGCAGTACTTC. It yields the protein CASSYELAGEQYF.

The table lists this clone with a count of one. The rearrangement links TRBV6-4 to TRBJ2-7; D possibly corresponds to TRBD1 (6 bases). Germline CDR1 and CDR2: MRHNA and SNTAGT. V was trimmed by 3 bases and J by 6 bases, leaving 12 bases between them. The CDR3 spans 13 residues. The CDR3 protein is CASSERGNSEQYF. The CDR3 DNA sequence: TGTGCCAGCAGTGAAAGGGGGAATAGCGAGCAGTACTTC.